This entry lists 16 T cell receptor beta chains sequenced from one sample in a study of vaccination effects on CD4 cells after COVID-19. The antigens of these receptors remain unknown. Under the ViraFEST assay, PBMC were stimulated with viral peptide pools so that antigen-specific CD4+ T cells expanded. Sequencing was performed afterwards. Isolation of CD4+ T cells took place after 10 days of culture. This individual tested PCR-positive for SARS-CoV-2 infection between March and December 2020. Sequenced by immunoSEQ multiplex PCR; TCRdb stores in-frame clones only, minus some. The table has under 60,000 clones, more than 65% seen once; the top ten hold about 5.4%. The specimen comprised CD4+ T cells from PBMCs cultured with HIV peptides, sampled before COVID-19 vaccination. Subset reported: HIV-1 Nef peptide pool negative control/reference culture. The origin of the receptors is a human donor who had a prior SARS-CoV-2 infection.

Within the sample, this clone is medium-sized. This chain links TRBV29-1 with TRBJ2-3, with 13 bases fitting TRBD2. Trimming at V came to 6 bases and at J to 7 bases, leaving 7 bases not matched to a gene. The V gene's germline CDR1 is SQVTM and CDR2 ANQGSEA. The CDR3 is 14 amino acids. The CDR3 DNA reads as TGCAGCGTCCTAGGACTAGCGGGAGTTTATACGCAGTATTTT. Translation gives CSVLGLAGVYTQYF.

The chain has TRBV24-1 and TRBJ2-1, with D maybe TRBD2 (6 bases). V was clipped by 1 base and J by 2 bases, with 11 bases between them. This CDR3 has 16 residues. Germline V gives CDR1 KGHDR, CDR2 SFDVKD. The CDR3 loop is CATSDLRDFTYNEQFF. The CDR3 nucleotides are TGTGCCACCAGTGATTTACGGGACTTTACCTACAATGAGCAGTTCTTC.

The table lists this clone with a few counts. CDR3 residues: CATSWVGGGAYNEQFF. The CDR3 nucleotides are TGTGCCACGTCGTGGGTCGGGGGCGGCGCCTACAATGAGCAGTTCTTC. The chain links TRBV10-3 to TRBJ2-1; either TRBD1 or TRBD2 may fit D (6 bases each). This CDR3 comprises 16 residues. The germline gives CDR1 ENHRY, CDR2 SYGVKD. Trimming stripped 10 bases from V and 2 bases from J, with 21 bases between.

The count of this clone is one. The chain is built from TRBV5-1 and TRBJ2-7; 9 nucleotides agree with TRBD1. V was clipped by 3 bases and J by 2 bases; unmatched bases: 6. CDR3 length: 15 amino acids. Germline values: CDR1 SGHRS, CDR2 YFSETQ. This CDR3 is CASSSGTGWAYEQYF. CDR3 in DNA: TGCGCCAGCAGCTCGGGGACAGGGTGGGCCTACGAGCAGTACTTC.

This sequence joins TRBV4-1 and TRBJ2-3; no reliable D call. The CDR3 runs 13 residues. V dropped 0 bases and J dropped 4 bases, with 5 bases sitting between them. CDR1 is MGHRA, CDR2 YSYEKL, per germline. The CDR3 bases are TGCGCCAGCAGCCAAGATTGGCCAGATACGCAGTATTTT. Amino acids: CASSQDWPDTQYF.

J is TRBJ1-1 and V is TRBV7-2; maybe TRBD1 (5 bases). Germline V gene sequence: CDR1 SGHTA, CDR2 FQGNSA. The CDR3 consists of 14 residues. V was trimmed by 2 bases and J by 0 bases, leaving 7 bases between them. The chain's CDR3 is CASSLSRVNTEAFF. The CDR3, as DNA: TGTGCCAGCAGCTTATCCAGGGTGAACACTGAAGCTTTCTTT.

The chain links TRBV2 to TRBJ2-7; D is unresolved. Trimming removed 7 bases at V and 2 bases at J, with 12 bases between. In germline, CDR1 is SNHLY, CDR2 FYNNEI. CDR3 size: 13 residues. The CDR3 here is CASNIPLAYEQYF. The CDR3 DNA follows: TGTGCCAGCAACATCCCCCTGGCCTACGAGCAGTACTTC.

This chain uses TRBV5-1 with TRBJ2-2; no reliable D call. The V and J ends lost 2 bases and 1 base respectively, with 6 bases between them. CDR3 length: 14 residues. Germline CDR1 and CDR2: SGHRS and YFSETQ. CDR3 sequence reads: CASSLYGNTGELFF. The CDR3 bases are TGCGCCAGCAGCTTATATGGGAACACCGGGGAGCTGTTTTTT.

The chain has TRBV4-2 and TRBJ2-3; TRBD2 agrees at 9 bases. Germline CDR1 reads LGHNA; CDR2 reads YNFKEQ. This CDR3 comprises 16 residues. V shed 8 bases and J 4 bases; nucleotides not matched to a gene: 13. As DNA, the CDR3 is TGTGCCAGCCATAATACGGCGGGAGGGCAGCCAGATACGCAGTATTTT. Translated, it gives CASHNTAGGQPDTQYF.

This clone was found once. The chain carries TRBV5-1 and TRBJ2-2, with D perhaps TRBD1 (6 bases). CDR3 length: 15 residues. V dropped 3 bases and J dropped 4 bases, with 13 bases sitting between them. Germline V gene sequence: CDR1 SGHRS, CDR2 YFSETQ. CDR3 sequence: CASSWDTPGTGELFF. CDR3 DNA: TGCGCCAGCAGCTGGGACACCCCTGGCACCGGGGAGCTGTTTTTT.

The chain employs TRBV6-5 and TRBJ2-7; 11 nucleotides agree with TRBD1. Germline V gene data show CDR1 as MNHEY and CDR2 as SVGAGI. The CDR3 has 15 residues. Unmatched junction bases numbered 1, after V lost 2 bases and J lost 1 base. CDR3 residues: CASSYRDRGSYEQYF. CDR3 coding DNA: TGTGCCAGCAGTTACCGGGACAGGGGGTCCTACGAGCAGTACTTC.

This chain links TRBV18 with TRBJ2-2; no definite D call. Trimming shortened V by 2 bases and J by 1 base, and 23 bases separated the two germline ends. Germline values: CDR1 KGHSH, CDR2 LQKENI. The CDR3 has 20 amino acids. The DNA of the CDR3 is TGTGCCAGCTCACCAGGATGGGTGGGGTCGCCGCGTCGGAACACCGGGGAGCTGTTTTTT. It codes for CASSPGWVGSPRRNTGELFF.

CDR3 DNA sequence: TGTGCCAGCAGCCAAGTCAGGGACCAACCTGATAACTATGGCTACACCTTC. It yields the protein CASSQVRDQPDNYGYTF. This sequence joins TRBV6-4 and TRBJ1-2, with a tentative D call TRBD1 (5 bases). This CDR3 has 17 amino acids. Between the trimmed V and J ends, which lost 6 bases and 1 base, there was a span of 21 bases. Germline values: CDR1 MRHNA, CDR2 SNTAGT.

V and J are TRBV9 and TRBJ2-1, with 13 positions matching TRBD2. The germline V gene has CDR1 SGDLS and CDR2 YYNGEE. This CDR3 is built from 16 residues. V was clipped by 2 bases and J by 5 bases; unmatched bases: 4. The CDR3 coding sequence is TGTGCCAGCAGCGTTGGGACTAGCGGGGTCAACAATGAGCAGTTCTTC. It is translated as CASSVGTSGVNNEQFF.

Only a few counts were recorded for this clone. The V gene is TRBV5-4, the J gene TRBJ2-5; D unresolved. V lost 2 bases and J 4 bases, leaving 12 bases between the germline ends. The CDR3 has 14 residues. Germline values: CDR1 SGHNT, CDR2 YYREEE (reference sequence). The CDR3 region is CASSFVLDLETQYF. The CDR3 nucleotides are TGTGCCAGCAGCTTTGTTCTTGACCTAGAGACCCAGTACTTC.

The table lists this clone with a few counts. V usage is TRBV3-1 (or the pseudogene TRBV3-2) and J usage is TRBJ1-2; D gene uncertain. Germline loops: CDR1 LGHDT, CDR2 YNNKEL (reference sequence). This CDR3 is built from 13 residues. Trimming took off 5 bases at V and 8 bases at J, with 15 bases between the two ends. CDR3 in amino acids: CASSERIHGGYTF. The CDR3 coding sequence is TGTGCCAGCAGCGAAAGGATCCACGGAGGCTACACCTTC.